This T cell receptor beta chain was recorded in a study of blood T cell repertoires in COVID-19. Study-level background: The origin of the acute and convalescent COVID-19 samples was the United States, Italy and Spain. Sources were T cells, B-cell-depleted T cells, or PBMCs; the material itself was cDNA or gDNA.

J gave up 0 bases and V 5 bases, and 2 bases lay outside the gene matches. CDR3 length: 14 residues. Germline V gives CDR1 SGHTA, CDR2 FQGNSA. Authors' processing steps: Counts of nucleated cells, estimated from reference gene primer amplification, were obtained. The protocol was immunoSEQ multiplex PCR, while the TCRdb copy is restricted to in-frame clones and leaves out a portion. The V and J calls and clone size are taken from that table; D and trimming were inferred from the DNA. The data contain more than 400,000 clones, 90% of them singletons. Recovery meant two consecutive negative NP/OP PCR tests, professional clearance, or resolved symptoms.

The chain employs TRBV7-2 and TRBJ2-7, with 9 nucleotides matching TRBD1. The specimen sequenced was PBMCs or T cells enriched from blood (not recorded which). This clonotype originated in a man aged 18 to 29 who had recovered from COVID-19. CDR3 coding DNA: TGTGCCAGCAGCGTGACAGGGGGCTCCTACGAGCAGTACTTC. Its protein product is CASSVTGGSYEQYF.